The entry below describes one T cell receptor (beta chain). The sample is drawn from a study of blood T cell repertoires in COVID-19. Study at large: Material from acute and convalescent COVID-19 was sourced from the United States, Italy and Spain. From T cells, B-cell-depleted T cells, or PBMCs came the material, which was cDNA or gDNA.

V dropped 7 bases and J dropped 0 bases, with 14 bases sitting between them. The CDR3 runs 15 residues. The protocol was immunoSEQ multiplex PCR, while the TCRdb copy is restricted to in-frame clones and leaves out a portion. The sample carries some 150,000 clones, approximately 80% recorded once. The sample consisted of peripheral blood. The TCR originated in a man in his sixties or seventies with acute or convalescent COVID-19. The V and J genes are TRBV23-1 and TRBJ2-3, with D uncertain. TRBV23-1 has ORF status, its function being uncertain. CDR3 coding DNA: TGCGCCAGCAAAGGAGCACGCTCTAGCACAGATACGCAGTATTTT. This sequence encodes CASKGARSSTDTQYF.